This entry is about one T cell receptor beta chain. No antigen is known for it. The record originates from a study of cytomegalovirus exposure and HLA in healthy donors. Study results and limitations: Immune exposure data for these donors was limited to CMV serostatus. The authors later linked a missense DCLRE1C variant to TCR beta V- and J-gene trimming. In a later analysis, several top co-occurrence clusters appeared linked to parvovirus B19, influenza, CMV and Epstein-Barr virus. The listing of 160 or so TCR beta chains classed them as cytomegalovirus-associated.

Per the germline V gene, CDR1 is KGHSH and CDR2 is LQKENI. There are 19 residues in the CDR3. V gave up 2 bases and J gave up 0 bases; unmatched junction bases: 9. PCR involved 60 Vbeta and 13 Jbeta primers. TCRdb's table, derived via immunoSEQ multiplex PCR, lists solely in-frame clones and lacks some. The sample shows 95,000 to 150,000 clones, 75% to 90% of them seen only once. The V and J genes are TRBV18 and TRBJ2-3, with 12 bases matching TRBD1. This sequence was found in a man in his thirties or forties in good health and CMV-seronegative. Material for sequencing was PBMCs. The CDR3 DNA reads as TGTGCCAGCTCACCATCTCCGGGACAGGGGGCCTTGAGCACAGATACGCAGTATTTT. Translation gives CASSPSPGQGALSTDTQYF.